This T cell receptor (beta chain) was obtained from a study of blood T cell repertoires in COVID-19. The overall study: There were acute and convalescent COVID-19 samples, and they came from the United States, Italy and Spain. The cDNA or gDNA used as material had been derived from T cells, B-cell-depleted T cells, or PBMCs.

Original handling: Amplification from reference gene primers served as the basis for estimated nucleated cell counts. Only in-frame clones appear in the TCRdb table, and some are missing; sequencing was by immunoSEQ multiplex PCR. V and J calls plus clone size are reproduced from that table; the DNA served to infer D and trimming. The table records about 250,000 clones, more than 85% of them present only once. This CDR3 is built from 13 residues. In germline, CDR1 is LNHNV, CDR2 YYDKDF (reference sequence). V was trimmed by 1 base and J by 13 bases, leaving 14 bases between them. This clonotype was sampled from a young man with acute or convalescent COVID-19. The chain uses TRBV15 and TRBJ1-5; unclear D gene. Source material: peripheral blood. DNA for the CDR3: TGTGCCACCAGCAGAGGTCGGCGGGGAGGGCAGCATTTT. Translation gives CATSRGRRGGQHF. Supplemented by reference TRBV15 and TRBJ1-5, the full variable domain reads DAMVIQNPRYQVTQFGKPVTLSCSQTLNHNVMYWYQQKSSQAPKLLFHYYDKDFNNEADTPDNFQSRRPNTSFCFLDIRSPGLGDTAMYLCATSRGRRGGQHFGDGTRLSIL.